A selection of T cell receptor beta chains follows, all from one sample in a study of T-cell memory formation after mild COVID-19. One entry per CDR3 protein results from TCRdb running MiXCR on the 5' RACE reads. The data contain more than 150,000 distinct CDR3 sequences, around 20% of them seen just once; the ten biggest clones take up roughly 3.9%. Specimen: PBMCs or a T cell subset sorted from them (not recorded which). The receptors come from a man between 18 and 29 years old who had mild COVID-19 (a few samples of this study predate the infection). Cell type and time point are not known. CDR3s leave out the opening cysteine and the closing phenylalanine or tryptophan.

j_call v_call cdr3_aa
TRBJ2-1 TRBV11-2 ASRGERGSSYNEQF
TRBJ2-6 TRBV20-1 SAAGVSGANVLT
TRBJ1-3 TRBV7-2 ASRRGGGNTIY
TRBJ1-5 TRBV5-1 ASSLGVPDQPQH
TRBJ1-5 TRBV27 ASSRWGQPQH
TRBJ2-5 TRBV11-3 ARPLGSNAQETQY
TRBJ1-1 TRBV19 ASSLSGQGHTEAF
TRBJ2-2 TRBV6-2/TRBV6-3 ASSPGRGLNGELF
TRBJ1-2 TRBV18 ASSRDRGLGYT
TRBJ2-5 TRBV2 ASSAQETQY
TRBJ2-5 TRBV5-1 ASSFSGGGETQY
TRBJ2-5 TRBV5-6 ASTITSGGGQTQY
TRBJ1-1 TRBV19 ASSIDRVEPGKAF
TRBJ1-3 TRBV11-2 ASSSNRGLSGNTIY
TRBJ2-6 TRBV10-3 AIRAQGANVLT
TRBJ2-4 TRBV20-1 SAPDRVKNIQY
TRBJ1-1 TRBV6-6 ASSPTRTNTEAF
TRBJ2-5 TRBV27 ASTPLGTSGALGETQY
TRBJ1-2 TRBV20-1 SATDRGARSYT
TRBJ1-5 TRBV5-1 ASSLEGSGDQPQH
TRBJ1-5 TRBV24-1 ATSAGQGDQPQH
TRBJ1-6 TRBV27 ASSSNNSPLH
TRBJ2-5 TRBV5-1 ASSSQNVQETQY
TRBJ1-1 TRBV7-2 ASSTGEFTEAF
TRBJ1-2 TRBV7-9 ASSITGRGYT
TRBJ1-2 TRBV7-2 ASSTRTGRDKGYT
TRBJ1-1 TRBV7-2 ASSWDNTEAF
TRBJ2-1 TRBV12-3/TRBV12-4 ASSTWTTSVF
TRBJ1-1 TRBV27 ASSLKGARTEAF
TRBJ2-3 TRBV7-2 ASSLAPSPTDTQY
TRBJ2-2 TRBV4-1 ASSQDPGGPNTGELF
TRBJ2-3 TRBV5-1 ASSLATLRGTDTQY
TRBJ2-5 TRBV28 ASSFSSARETQY
TRBJ2-1 TRBV6-4 ASSANSYNEQF
TRBJ2-7 TRBV27 ASSSLAGASYEQY
TRBJ2-1 TRBV20-1 SAWDFYNEQF
TRBJ2-2 TRBV7-6 ASRRTGTGSTGELF
TRBJ2-3 TRBV7-6 ASRGATTHTQY
TRBJ1-1 TRBV28 ASSRPTGPSNTEAF
TRBJ1-1 TRBV7-2 ASSRRTGGEEAF
TRBJ2-1 TRBV6-5 ASSTDRNEQF
TRBJ2-5 TRBV5-1 ASSLEVGPQETQY
TRBJ2-2 TRBV4-3 ASSQVGLFDTGELF
TRBJ2-5 TRBV2 ASNSLQRETQY
TRBJ2-3 TRBV7-2 ASRNRGSTDTQY